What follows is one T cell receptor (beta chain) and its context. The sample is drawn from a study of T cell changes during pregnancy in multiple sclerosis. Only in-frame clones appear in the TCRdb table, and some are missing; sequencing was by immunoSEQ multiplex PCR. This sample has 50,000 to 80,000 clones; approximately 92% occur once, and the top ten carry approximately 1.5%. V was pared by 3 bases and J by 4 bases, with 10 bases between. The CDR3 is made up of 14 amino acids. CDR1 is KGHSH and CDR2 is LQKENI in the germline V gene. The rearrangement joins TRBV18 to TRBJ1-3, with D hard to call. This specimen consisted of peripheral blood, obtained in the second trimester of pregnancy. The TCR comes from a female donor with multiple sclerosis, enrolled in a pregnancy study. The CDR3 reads CASSPEGLGNTIYF. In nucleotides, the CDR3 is TGTGCCAGCTCACCCGAGGGATTAGGAAACACCATATATTTT.